Below are 4 T cell receptor beta chains sequenced from a single sample in a study of cytomegalovirus exposure and HLA in healthy donors. This PCR relied on a set of 60 Vbeta primers and 13 Jbeta primers. TCRdb's copy holds only in-frame clones and misses some; the assay was immunoSEQ multiplex PCR. The sample records about 190,000 clones, over 70% being singletons. Sequenced material: PBMCs. These receptor sequences come from a woman between 18 and 29 years old in good health and CMV-seropositive.

This chain joins TRBV7-9 and TRBJ2-1; a weak D match, TRBD2 (6 bases). Germline values: CDR1 SEHNR, CDR2 FQNEAQ (reference sequence). Trimming stripped 5 bases from V and 2 bases from J, with 13 bases between. This CDR3 is built from 15 residues. In DNA, the CDR3 is TGTGCCAGCAGCAGGAGGGTGGGCCCCTACAATGAGCAGTTCTTC. It specifies CASSRRVGPYNEQFF.

Only a few counts were recorded for this clone. V and J are TRBV9 and TRBJ1-2, with D uncertain. V lost 4 bases, J lost 2 bases, and 12 bases lay in between. The CDR3 length is 14 residues. CDR1 and CDR2 from the germline V gene are SGDLS and YYNGEE. CDR3 sequence reads: CASSLRRENYGYTF. For the CDR3, the DNA is TGTGCCAGCAGCTTACGACGGGAAAACTATGGCTACACCTTC.

The chain joins TRBV14 to TRBJ1-4, with 11 bases lining up with TRBD1. Unmatched junction bases numbered 5, after V lost 2 bases and J lost 3 bases. CDR3 length: 17 amino acids. Per the germline V gene, CDR1 is SGHDN and CDR2 is FVKESK. In nucleotides, the CDR3 is TGTGCCAGCAGCCAATGGACAGGGGGCCTATCTAATGAAAAACTGTTTTTT. Protein product: CASSQWTGGLSNEKLFF.

This clone was recorded once. The V call is TRBV11-1, the J call TRBJ1-2, with 7 bases identical to TRBD1. V shed 6 bases, J shed 3 bases, and the junction held 7 bases outside the gene matches. This CDR3 has 14 residues. Germline-derived CDR1 and CDR2 are SGHAT and FQDESV (reference sequence). In DNA, the CDR3 is TGTGCCAGCAGTCTCGACAGGGAAGACTATGGCTACACCTTC. Amino acid sequence: CASSLDREDYGYTF. Full variable domain (rest looked up from reference TRBV11-1 and TRBJ1-2): EAEVAQSPRYKITEKSQAVAFWCDPISGHATLYWYRQILGQGPELLVQFQDESVVDDSQLPKDRFSAERLKGVDSTLKIQPAELGDSAMYLCASSLDREDYGYTFGSGTRLTVV.